These 32 T cell receptor beta chains came from one sample sequenced in a study of cytomegalovirus exposure and HLA in healthy donors. This PCR relied on a set of 60 Vbeta primers and 13 Jbeta primers. Produced via immunoSEQ multiplex PCR; TCRdb's table is partial and in-frame only. The sample comprises more than 100,000 clones, roughly 60% of which are singletons, and less than 2.5% rests with the top ten. Sequenced input: PBMCs. Receptor source: a woman between 40 and 50 years old in good health and CMV-seronegative.

The chain recombines TRBV6-6 with TRBJ1-6; no clear D gene. The CDR3 runs to 16 residues. CDR1 is MNHNY and CDR2 is SVGAGI in the germline V gene (reference sequence). V was clipped by 0 bases and J by 7 bases, with 13 bases between them. Written as DNA, the CDR3 is TGTGCCAGCAGTTACTCCGAGCCAACCTTGAATTCACCCCTCCACTTT. Residues: CASSYSEPTLNSPLHF.

The rearrangement links TRBV28 to TRBJ2-4, with D possibly matching TRBD2 (7 bases). The CDR3 has 15 residues. Between the trimmed V and J ends, which lost 5 bases and 1 base, there was a span of 12 bases. Germline CDR1 reads MDHEN; CDR2 reads SYDVKM. This CDR3 is CASSEGGAAKNIQYF. Written as DNA, the CDR3 is TGTGCCAGCAGTGAGGGGGGGGCGGCCAAAAACATTCAGTACTTC.

The chain is built from TRBV30 and TRBJ1-2; D is unclear. The length of the CDR3 is 11 residues. Trimming pared 0 bases from V and 14 bases from J, leaving 13 bases between. The germline V gene has CDR1 GTSNPN and CDR2 SVGIG (reference sequence). CDR3: CAWSVNSRRTF. The DNA for the CDR3 is TGTGCCTGGAGTGTAAACAGCCGGAGGACCTTC.

This chain links TRBV6-1 with TRBJ1-1, with D possibly matching TRBD1 (6 bases). The CDR3 consists of 13 residues. Per the germline V gene, CDR1 is MNHNS and CDR2 is SASEGT. The V and J ends lost 8 bases and 1 base respectively, with 11 bases between them. The CDR3 DNA reads as TGTGCCAGCCACAAGACAGGGAACACTGAAGCTTTCTTT. Amino acids: CASHKTGNTEAFF.

The chain combines TRBV27 with TRBJ1-5, with a possible D match to TRBD1 (5 bases). The germline V gene encodes CDR1 MNHEY and CDR2 SMNVEV (reference sequence). CDR3 size: 16 residues. Trimming pared 0 bases from V and 1 base from J, leaving 10 bases between. For the CDR3, the DNA is TGTGCCAGCAGTTTATCGGGGGAGGGGAGCAATCAGCCCCAGCATTTT. The encoded protein is CASSLSGEGSNQPQHF.

This clone was seen only once. This rearrangement joins TRBV10-3 to TRBJ2-3, with 14 bases lining up with TRBD2. The CDR3 runs 19 residues. The V gene end was trimmed by 4 bases and the J gene end by 1 base; junction bases not matched to a gene: 10. Looked up from germline, CDR1 is ENHRY and CDR2 is SYGVKD. CDR3 amino acids: CAISAVTSGGAGGTDTQYF. In nucleotides, the CDR3 is TGTGCCATCAGTGCGGTGACTAGCGGGGGGGCCGGGGGCACAGATACGCAGTATTTT.

CDR3 in DNA: TGTGCCAGCAGTGAATGGGACAGGGTAGAGACTGAAGCTTTCTTT. Protein product: CASSEWDRVETEAFF. The chain uses TRBV6-1 and TRBJ1-1; 9 bases fit TRBD1. The germline V gene encodes CDR1 MNHNS and CDR2 SASEGT. Trimming cost V 2 bases and J 5 bases; bases outside gene matches: 6. The CDR3 consists of 15 residues.

This chain links TRBV6-5 with TRBJ2-7, with 12 bases matching TRBD1. This CDR3 contains 14 residues. Germline CDR1 is MNHEY and CDR2 is SVGAGI. V shed 2 bases and J 6 bases; nucleotides not matched to a gene: 2. DNA of the CDR3: TGTGCCAGCAGTTACGGGACAGGGGGCCGCGAGCAGTACTTC. Its protein is CASSYGTGGREQYF.

In this sample, this clone turned up a few times. The chain uses TRBV19 and TRBJ2-1; 7 positions match TRBD1. J was trimmed by 7 bases and V by 10 bases; bases with no gene match: 10. The CDR3 has 13 amino acids. Germline V gives CDR1 LNHDA, CDR2 SQIVND (reference sequence). The CDR3 here is CATIDRAGNEQFF. The CDR3 nucleotides are TGTGCCACAATTGACAGGGCTGGAAATGAGCAGTTCTTC.

The rearrangement uses TRBV9 and TRBJ1-4; TRBD1 matches 7 bases. CDR1 SGDLS and CDR2 YYNGEE come from the germline V gene. The CDR3 has 16 amino acids. The ends lost 4 bases at V and 3 bases at J; junction bases unmatched: 9. CDR3 residues: CASSPVRDSPNEKLFF. The DNA of the CDR3 is TGTGCCAGCAGCCCCGTCCGGGACAGCCCTAATGAAAAACTGTTTTTT.

The sample holds a few counts of this clone. The chain uses TRBV9 and TRBJ2-5, with TRBD1 as a possible D gene (6 bases). Germline CDR1 and CDR2: SGDLS and YYNGEE. Between the trimmed V and J ends, which lost 3 bases and 1 base, there was a span of 25 bases. The CDR3 contains 19 residues. The CDR3 DNA reads TGTGCCAGCAGCGCCCCGACAGTAGGGCAGGGGACCTCCCAAGAGACCCAGTACTTC. This sequence encodes CASSAPTVGQGTSQETQYF.

The gene calls are TRBV5-1 and TRBJ2-6; D is perhaps TRBD1 (5 bases). Germline values: CDR1 SGHRS, CDR2 YFSETQ. Trimming removed 4 bases from V and 0 bases from J, with 11 bases in between. CDR3 length: 16 residues. The CDR3 DNA follows: TGCGCCAGCAGCCCCCTAAGGGGCTCTGGGGCCAACGTCCTGACTTTC. It yields the protein CASSPLRGSGANVLTF. The full variable domain, completed using reference TRBV5-1 and TRBJ2-6, is KAGVTQTPRYLIKTRGQQVTLSCSPISGHRSVSWYQQTPGQGLQFLFEYFSETQRNKGNFPGRFSGRQFSNSRSEMNVSTLELGDSALYLCASSPLRGSGANVLTFGAGSRLTVL.

This clone turned up a few times. The genes are TRBV7-6 and TRBJ2-7; TRBD1 matches 9 bases. V trimming: 2 bases; J trimming: 3 bases; junction bases outside the gene matches: 5. CDR3 length equals 15 residues. Germline loops: CDR1 SGHVS, CDR2 FNYEAQ. The CDR3 DNA reads as TGTGCCAGCAGCTTATGGACAGGGGAAAGCTACGAGCAGTACTTC. It specifies CASSLWTGESYEQYF. Full variable domain (rest looked up from reference TRBV7-6 and TRBJ2-7): GAGVSQSPRYKVTKRGQDVALRCDPISGHVSLYWYRQALGQGPEFLTYFNYEAQQDKSGLPNDRFSAERPEGSISTLTIQRTEQRDSAMYRCASSLWTGESYEQYFGPGTRLTVT.

CDR3 protein: CASSLEPSGGPTTQYF. DNA of the CDR3: TGTGCCAGCAGCTTAGAGCCTAGCGGGGGACCTACGACGCAGTATTTT. This rearrangement joins TRBV11-2 to TRBJ2-3, with 10 bases matching TRBD2. Germline V gene sequence: CDR1 SGHAT, CDR2 FQNNGV. Trimming removed 0 bases from V and 9 bases from J; junction bases left unmatched: 9. The CDR3 has 16 amino acids.

The V and J genes are TRBV6-6 and TRBJ1-5; D may be TRBD1 (5 bases). This CDR3 is 14 amino acids long. Trimming stripped 0 bases from V and 2 bases from J, with 5 bases between. Germline CDR1 is MNHNY and CDR2 is SVGAGI (reference sequence). The CDR3 here is CASSYSGGNQPQHF. CDR3 DNA sequence: TGTGCCAGCAGTTACTCAGGGGGCAATCAGCCCCAGCATTTT.

The V and J genes are TRBV5-5 and TRBJ1-4; D not certain. In germline, CDR1 is SGHKS, CDR2 YYEKEE (reference sequence). The CDR3 has 17 amino acids. The V end lost 3 bases, the J end lost 7 bases, and 22 bases lay between the germline ends. The CDR3 reads CASSSYLEVGSGEKLFF. CDR3 nucleotide sequence: TGTGCCAGCAGCTCTTATCTGGAGGTGGGGTCCGGTGAAAAACTGTTTTTT.

The rearrangement uses TRBV2 and TRBJ1-6, with D perhaps matching TRBD1 (6 bases). The germline gives CDR1 SNHLY, CDR2 FYNNEI. Trimming took 5 bases from V and 5 from J, leaving 10 bases between them. This CDR3 region has 14 residues. CDR3 region: CASSWTADNSPLHF. The CDR3 DNA reads TGTGCCAGCAGTTGGACAGCGGATAATTCACCCCTCCACTTT.

The rearrangement uses TRBV5-1 and TRBJ1-2; a possible D gene is TRBD1 (6 bases). With 7 bases removed from V and 2 bases from J, the gap between germline ends came to 15 bases. The CDR3 consists of 14 residues. Germline V gene sequence: CDR1 SGHRS, CDR2 YFSETQ. CDR3 nucleotides: TGCGCCAGCGGTCTCGGACAGCTAAACTATGGCTACACCTTC. Its protein is CASGLGQLNYGYTF.

This rearrangement joins TRBV5-7 to TRBJ1-6; D is perhaps TRBD1 (6 bases). TRBV5-7 is marked as an open reading frame, function uncertain. V lost 4 bases and J lost 9, with 29 bases in between. There are 19 residues in the CDR3. As DNA, the CDR3 is TGTGCCAGCAGCCTCAGTCCAGTTCACAGGGCTCCGGGGGGTTCACCCCTCCACTTT. Amino acids: CASSLSPVHRAPGGSPLHF.

The chain has TRBV7-3 and TRBJ2-1; TRBD2 is a possible D gene (7 bases). Trimming took 5 bases from V and 1 from J, leaving 15 bases between them. Germline CDR1 is SGHTA and CDR2 is FQGTGA. This CDR3 is 16 amino acids long. The CDR3 DNA follows: TGTGCCAGCAGCGCCCGGGGGGCCTCTTCCTACAATGAGCAGTTCTTC. This translates into CASSARGASSYNEQFF.

The J gene is TRBJ2-3, the V gene TRBV14, with D unclear. Per the germline V gene, CDR1 is SGHDN and CDR2 is FVKESK. This CDR3 is 13 amino acids long. Trimming left V 6 bases short and J 1 base short, with 8 bases between. CDR3 bases: TGTGCCAGCAGACTTCAGGGCACAGATACGCAGTATTTT. It translates to CASRLQGTDTQYF.

This chain connects TRBV7-2 to TRBJ2-2; no definite D call. Per germline, CDR1 SGHTA and CDR2 FQGNSA. The CDR3 contains 16 residues. The V end was cut by 6 bases, the J end by 0 bases, with 14 bases between. Here the CDR3 reads CASSVYGSANTGELFF. CDR3 coding DNA: TGTGCCAGCAGTGTGTATGGTTCGGCGAACACCGGGGAGCTGTTTTTT.

As regards this clone: The sample contains more than one DNA sequence encoding this CDR3. The genes are TRBV30 and TRBJ2-3; D might be TRBD1 (5 bases). This CDR3 has 15 residues. V was shortened by 0 bases and J by 0 bases, with 10 bases between the two germline ends. Per germline, CDR1 GTSNPN and CDR2 SVGIG (reference sequence). The CDR3 spells CAWSVGASSTDTQYF. CDR3 DNA: TGTGCCTGGAGTGTTGGGGCTTCTAGCACAGATACGCAGTATTTT.

This clone was seen only a few times. This sequence joins TRBV5-6 and TRBJ1-5, with D possibly being TRBD1 (5 bases). Per the germline V gene, CDR1 is SGHDT and CDR2 is YYEEEE. This CDR3 has 16 residues. The V end lost 6 bases, the J end lost 4 bases, and 20 bases lay between the germline ends. The CDR3 is CASKDGGEFGNQPQHF. CDR3 sequence (DNA): TGTGCCAGCAAAGATGGGGGGGAGTTCGGGAATCAGCCCCAGCATTTT.

The rearrangement links TRBV6-5 to TRBJ2-7; D possibly corresponds to TRBD2 (6 bases). Germline V gene lookup returns CDR1 MNHEY and CDR2 SVGAGI. The CDR3 is 14 residues long. V lost 6 bases, J lost 3 bases, and 15 bases lay in between. CDR3 nucleotide sequence: TGTGCCAGCAGCCACCGGGAGAGCTACTACGAGCAGTACTTC. This codes for CASSHRESYYEQYF.

This chain connects TRBV28 to TRBJ1-2; D gene ambiguous. With 3 bases removed from V and 5 bases from J, the gap between germline ends came to 7 bases. There are 12 residues in the CDR3. Germline V CDR1 and CDR2: MDHEN, SYDVKM. As DNA, the CDR3 is TGTGCCAGCAGTTTCGGGGAGTATGGCTACACCTTC. Residues: CASSFGEYGYTF.

V gene TRBV4-2 combines with J gene TRBJ2-5, with 12 bases aligning to TRBD2. The junction had 4 bases not matched to a gene; V was cut back by 3 bases and J by 5 bases. CDR1 and CDR2 (germline): LGHNA, YNFKEQ. The CDR3 runs to 15 residues. The CDR3: CASSQATSGGETQYF. CDR3 coding DNA: TGTGCCAGCAGCCAGGCTACTAGCGGGGGGGAGACCCAGTACTTC.

A few counts support this clone. The chain is built from TRBV10-3 and TRBJ2-4; D unclear. The V and J ends lost 3 bases and 1 base respectively, with 13 bases between them. The CDR3 covers 16 residues. Germline CDR1 and CDR2: ENHRY and SYGVKD. As DNA, the CDR3 is TGTGCCATCAGTGACCCACAGTCTGGGGCCAAAAACATTCAGTACTTC. Protein product: CAISDPQSGAKNIQYF.

This chain joins TRBV9 and TRBJ1-4, with a tentative D call TRBD1 (6 bases). Trimming stripped 3 bases from V and 6 bases from J, with 12 bases between. The germline V gene has CDR1 SGDLS and CDR2 YYNGEE. The CDR3 consists of 14 residues. The CDR3 nucleotides are TGTGCCAGCAGCGAGACAGGCTTAGATGAAAAACTGTTTTTT. Its translation is CASSETGLDEKLFF.

The chain combines TRBV18 with TRBJ2-7; weak D call: TRBD1 (5 bases). This CDR3 region has 14 residues. Deletions cut 3 bases from V and 0 bases from J, with 9 bases between. Looked up from germline, CDR1 is KGHSH and CDR2 is LQKENI. Here the CDR3 reads CASSPDTTSYEQYF. Here the CDR3 DNA reads TGTGCCAGCTCACCGGACACCACCTCCTACGAGCAGTACTTC.

The chain combines TRBV18 with TRBJ2-7; D gene ambiguous. The CDR3 runs to 14 residues. V shed 3 bases and J shed 3 bases, with 12 bases lying between them. Germline V gene sequence: CDR1 KGHSH, CDR2 LQKENI. CDR3 in DNA: TGTGCCAGCTCACCGCAGGATTCCAACTACGAGCAGTACTTC. Amino acid sequence: CASSPQDSNYEQYF.

The chain is built from TRBV30 and TRBJ1-5; TRBD1 might be the D (5 bases). The V gene lost 0 bases and the J gene lost 3 bases, with 9 bases spanning the gap. The CDR3 loop spans 14 amino acids. Germline values: CDR1 GTSNPN, CDR2 SVGIG (reference sequence). The CDR3 region has the DNA TGTGCCTGGAGTGTGGGACTGCACAATCAGCCCCAGCATTTT. Amino acids: CAWSVGLHNQPQHF. The full variable domain, rest sourced from reference TRBV30 and TRBJ1-5, is SQTIHQWPATLVQPVGSPLSLECTVEGTSNPNLYWYRQAAGRGLQLLFYSVGIGQISSEVPQNLSASRPQDRQFILSSKKLLLSDSGFYLCAWSVGLHNQPQHFGDGTRLSIL.